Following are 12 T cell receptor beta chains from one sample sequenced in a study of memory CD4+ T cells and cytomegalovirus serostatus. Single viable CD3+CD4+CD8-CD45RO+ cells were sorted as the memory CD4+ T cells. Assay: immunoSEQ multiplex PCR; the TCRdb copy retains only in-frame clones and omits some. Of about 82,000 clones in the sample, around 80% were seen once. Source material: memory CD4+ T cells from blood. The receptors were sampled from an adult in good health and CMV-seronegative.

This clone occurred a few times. CDR3 sequence (DNA): TGTGCCAGCATGAGCAAAGTTGCGGGGGGAGGCGAGCAGTACTTC. Translated, it gives CASMSKVAGGGEQYF. The rearrangement joins TRBV6-1 to TRBJ2-7; 8 nucleotides line up with TRBD2. Germline trimming cut 7 bases from V and 6 bases from J; bases unmatched to any gene: 14. CDR1 and CDR2 (germline): MNHNS, SASEGT. The CDR3 length is 15 residues.

The CDR3 sequence: CASSLAGQGIGYGYTF. CDR3 in DNA: TGCGCCAGCAGCTTGGCGGGACAGGGGATTGGCTATGGCTACACCTTC. The J gene is TRBJ1-2, the V gene TRBV5-1, with 10 bases fitting TRBD1. The CDR3 length is 16 residues. Trimming at V came to 0 bases and at J to 4 bases, leaving 6 bases not matched to a gene. The V gene's germline CDR1 is SGHRS and CDR2 YFSETQ.

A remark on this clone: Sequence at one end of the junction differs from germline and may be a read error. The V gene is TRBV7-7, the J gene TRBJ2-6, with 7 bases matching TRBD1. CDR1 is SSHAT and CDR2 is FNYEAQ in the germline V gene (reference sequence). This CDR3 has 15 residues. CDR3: CASSRDSSGANVLTF. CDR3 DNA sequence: TGTGCTAGCAGCCGGGACAGCTCTGGGGCCAACGTCCTGACTTTC.

CDR3 DNA: TGCGCCAGCAGTCCGGGACAGGGAGGCTACAACGAGCAGTACTTC. Its protein is CASSPGQGGYNEQYF. V usage is TRBV10-1 and J usage is TRBJ2-7, with 9 bases lining up with TRBD1. The CDR3 is 15 residues long. Unmatched junction bases numbered 10, after V lost 5 bases and J lost 5 bases. The V gene's germline CDR1 is WNHNN and CDR2 SYGVQD (reference sequence).

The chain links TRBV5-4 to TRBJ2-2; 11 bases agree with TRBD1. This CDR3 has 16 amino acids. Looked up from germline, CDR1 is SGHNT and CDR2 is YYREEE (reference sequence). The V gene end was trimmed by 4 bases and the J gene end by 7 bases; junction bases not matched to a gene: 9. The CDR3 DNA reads TGTGCCAGCAGCCCGGGACAGGGGGGGGTCGGCGGGGAGCTGTTTTTT. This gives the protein CASSPGQGGVGGELFF.

In DNA form, the CDR3 reads TGTGCCAGCAGTTACCGGGCCTCTGGGGCCAACGTCCTGACTTTC. Translating gives CASSYRASGANVLTF. The gene calls are TRBV6-5 and TRBJ2-6; D is ambiguous. CDR3 length: 15 amino acids. V lost 2 bases and J lost 0, with 5 bases in between. Per the germline V gene, CDR1 is MNHEY and CDR2 is SVGAGI.

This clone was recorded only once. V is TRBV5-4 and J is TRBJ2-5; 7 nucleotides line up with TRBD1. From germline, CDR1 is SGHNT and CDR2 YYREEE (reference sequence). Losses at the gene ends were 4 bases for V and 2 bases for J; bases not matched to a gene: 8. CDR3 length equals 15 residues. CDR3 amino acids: CASSPGGSNQETQYF. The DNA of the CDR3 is TGTGCCAGCAGCCCAGGGGGTTCGAATCAAGAGACCCAGTACTTC.

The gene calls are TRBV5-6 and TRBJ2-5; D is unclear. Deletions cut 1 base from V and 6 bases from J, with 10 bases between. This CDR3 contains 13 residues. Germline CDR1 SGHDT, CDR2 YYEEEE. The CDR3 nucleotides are TGTGCCAGCAGCTTGAGTGATGCGAAGACCCAGTACTTC. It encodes CASSLSDAKTQYF.

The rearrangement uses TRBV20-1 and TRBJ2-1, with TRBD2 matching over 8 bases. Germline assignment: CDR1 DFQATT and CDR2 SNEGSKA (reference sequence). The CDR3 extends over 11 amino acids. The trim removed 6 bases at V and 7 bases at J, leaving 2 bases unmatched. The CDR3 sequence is CSATSGNEQFF. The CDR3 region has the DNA TGCAGTGCAACTAGCGGAAATGAGCAGTTCTTC.

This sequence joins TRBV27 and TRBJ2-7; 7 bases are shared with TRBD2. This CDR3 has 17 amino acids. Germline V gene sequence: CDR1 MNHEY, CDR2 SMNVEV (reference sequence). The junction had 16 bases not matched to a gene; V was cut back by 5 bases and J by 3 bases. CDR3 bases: TGTGCCAGCAGTCCCCGGTTCGCTACTAGCGAGTTCTACGAGCAGTACTTC. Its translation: CASSPRFATSEFYEQYF.

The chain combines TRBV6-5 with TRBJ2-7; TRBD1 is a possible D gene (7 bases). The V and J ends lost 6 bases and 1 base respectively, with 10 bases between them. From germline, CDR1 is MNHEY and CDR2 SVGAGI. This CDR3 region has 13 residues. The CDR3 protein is CASSSGGSYEQYF. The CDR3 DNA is TGTGCCAGCAGCTCAGGGGGGTCCTACGAGCAGTACTTC.

The CDR3 region is CAHGRVNQPQHF. The DNA for the CDR3 is TGTGCCCACGGTAGGGTCAATCAGCCCCAGCATTTT. J is TRBJ1-5 and V is TRBV6-1; no reliable D call. CDR3 length equals 12 residues. V was pared by 11 bases and J by 3 bases, with 11 bases between. CDR1 is MNHNS and CDR2 is SASEGT in the germline V gene.